These 18 T cell receptor beta chains were sequenced from one sample in a study of Ad26.COV2.S vaccination and SARS-CoV-2 variants. Indicated treatment: about 20 received Ad26.COV2.S at low or high dose, single or two shots; 5 received placebo; per-sample allocation not given. The samples date from day 63 after the first vaccine or placebo injection. The data were produced by immunoSEQ multiplex PCR, yet TCRdb's version contains in-frame clones alone and is incomplete. The profile shows 350,000 to 450,000 clones, 83% of them singletons. The sample was peripheral blood, taken in a trial of Ad26.COV2.S vaccine versus placebo. Every receptor here comes from a person between 18 and 65 years old who received the Ad26.COV2.S COVID-19 vaccine or a placebo.

This clone is a singleton in its sample. This chain connects TRBV18 to TRBJ2-7, with TRBD2 matching over 7 bases. Germline V gene lookup returns CDR1 KGHSH and CDR2 LQKENI. Unmatched junction bases numbered 6, after V lost 3 bases and J lost 4 bases. CDR3 length: 14 amino acids. CDR3 DNA sequence: TGTGCCAGCTCACCGAGTAGCGGGCCTTACGAGCAGTACTTC. This gives the protein CASSPSSGPYEQYF.

The rearrangement links TRBV6-5 to TRBJ2-7, with D maybe TRBD2 (5 bases). The CDR3 spans 15 residues. The germline gives CDR1 MNHEY, CDR2 SVGAGI. V was shortened by 2 bases and J by 2 bases, with 13 bases between the two germline ends. The CDR3 nucleotides are TGTGCCAGCAGTTACGGGGTGGGAGTCGCCTACGAGCAGTACTTC. This codes for CASSYGVGVAYEQYF.

The chain is built from TRBV4-3 and TRBJ1-3; unclear D gene. Germline V gene sequence: CDR1 LGHNA, CDR2 YSLEER. The CDR3 totals 17 residues. V was pared by 0 bases and J by 0 bases, with 12 bases between. CDR3 residues: CASSQEMTDLSGNTIYF. Here the CDR3 DNA reads TGCGCCAGCAGCCAAGAGATGACGGACCTCTCTGGAAACACCATATATTTT.

This chain links TRBV7-9 with TRBJ1-1; no definite D call. Germline V gene sequence: CDR1 SEHNR, CDR2 FQNEAQ (reference sequence). The V and J ends lost 4 bases and 10 bases respectively, with 19 bases between them. The CDR3 runs to 14 residues. The CDR3 loop is CASSSTTLGLLAFF. CDR3 coding DNA: TGTGCCAGCAGCTCAACAACTTTGGGCCTCCTAGCTTTCTTT.

The chain links TRBV30 to TRBJ1-6; weak D call: TRBD1 (6 bases). The CDR3 extends over 13 amino acids. CDR1 is GTSNPN, CDR2 SVGIG, per germline (reference sequence). Trimming removed 2 bases from V and 6 bases from J, with 8 bases in between. CDR3 protein: CAWSRGTNSPLHF. The CDR3 DNA reads as TGTGCCTGGAGTAGGGGGACTAATTCACCCCTCCACTTT.

The V and J genes are TRBV13 and TRBJ1-1; a weak D match, TRBD1 (5 bases). The CDR3 is 15 residues long. Trimming stripped 1 base from V and 5 bases from J, with 14 bases between. Germline V gene sequence: CDR1 PRHDT, CDR2 FYEKMQ (reference sequence). The CDR3 protein is CASSLAQGKWTEAFF. CDR3 DNA: TGTGCCAGCAGCTTAGCCCAGGGAAAATGGACTGAAGCTTTCTTT. The whole variable domain, remainder taken from reference TRBV13 and TRBJ1-1, is AAGVIQSPRHLIKEKRETATLKCYPIPRHDTVYWYQQGPGQDPQFLISFYEKMQSDKGSIPDRFSAQQFSDYHSELNMSSLELGDSALYFCASSLAQGKWTEAFFGQGTRLTVV.

The chain couples TRBV7-9 to TRBJ1-1, with unresolved D. The CDR3 sequence is 15 residues long. Trimming stripped 8 bases from V and 0 bases from J, with 16 bases between. Germline CDR1 and CDR2: SEHNR and FQNEAQ (reference sequence). The CDR3 spells CASDPREGMNTEAFF. CDR3 sequence (DNA): TGTGCCAGCGACCCCCGGGAGGGAATGAACACTGAAGCTTTCTTT.

This chain links TRBV29-1 with TRBJ2-2; D ambiguous. There are 13 residues in the CDR3. With 6 bases removed from V and 5 bases from J, the gap between germline ends came to 13 bases. Germline CDR1 is SQVTM and CDR2 is ANQGSEA. CDR3 loop: CSVAVVETGELFF. The CDR3 DNA reads TGCAGCGTCGCGGTCGTTGAGACCGGGGAGCTGTTTTTT.

This chain connects TRBV9 to TRBJ2-5, with TRBD2 matching over 11 bases. With V trimmed by 2 bases and J by 5 bases, 8 bases remained unmatched. This CDR3 spans 16 amino acids. Germline CDR1 is SGDLS and CDR2 is YYNGEE. CDR3 DNA: TGTGCCAGCAGCGTGACTAGCGGGGCCGGATGGGAGACCCAGTACTTC. This gives the protein CASSVTSGAGWETQYF.

This chain connects TRBV12-3 or TRBV12-4 to TRBJ2-1; D ambiguous. This CDR3 comprises 13 residues. Trimming pared 6 bases from V and 10 bases from J, leaving 16 bases between. CDR3 in amino acids: CASSPRHRAEQFF. CDR3 DNA: TGTGCCAGCAGCCCCCGCCACCGAGCGGAGCAGTTCTTC.

The V and J genes are TRBV3-1 (or the pseudogene TRBV3-2) and TRBJ1-2; TRBD1 is a possible D gene (5 bases). V shed 6 bases and J shed 8 bases, with 16 bases lying between them. Germline V gives CDR1 LGHDT, CDR2 YNNKEL (reference sequence). The CDR3 consists of 13 residues. The CDR3 nucleotides are TGTGCCAGCAGGCAACGAGGGGCGCGGGGCTACACCTTC. Translating it yields CASRQRGARGYTF.

This chain connects TRBV18 to TRBJ2-2, with a weak D call TRBD2 (6 bases). The CDR3 runs to 16 residues. Trimming took off 3 bases at V and 0 bases at J, with 11 bases between the two ends. Per germline, CDR1 KGHSH and CDR2 LQKENI. CDR3 nucleotides: TGTGCCAGCTCACCCCGCGGGGTTGCGAACACCGGGGAGCTGTTTTTT. Translated, it gives CASSPRGVANTGELFF.

The chain has TRBV5-4 and TRBJ2-2, with D tentatively TRBD2 (7 bases). The length of the CDR3 is 16 residues. CDR1 is SGHNT, CDR2 YYREEE, per germline (reference sequence). Trimming took off 6 bases at V and 6 bases at J, with 21 bases between the two ends. CDR3 region: CASTLGGALSAGELFF. DNA of the CDR3: TGTGCCAGCACCCTAGGGGGGGCGCTTTCCGCCGGGGAGCTGTTTTTT.

The chain combines TRBV9 with TRBJ2-3; weak D call: TRBD1 (6 bases). The CDR3 is 15 amino acids. The germline V and J ends were trimmed by 0 bases and 4 bases, with 12 bases remaining between them. Germline V gene lookup returns CDR1 SGDLS and CDR2 YYNGEE. The CDR3 sequence: CASSVVQGRADTQYF. The CDR3 DNA follows: TGTGCCAGCAGCGTAGTACAGGGAAGGGCAGATACGCAGTATTTT.

The V call is TRBV15, the J call TRBJ2-5, with TRBD2 identical over 10 bases. The CDR3 is made up of 15 amino acids. J gave up 5 bases and V 0 bases, and 3 bases lay outside the gene matches. Germline V gene data show CDR1 as LNHNV and CDR2 as YYDKDF (reference sequence). The CDR3 DNA reads as TGTGCCACCAGCAGAGATCTTAGCGGGGGGGAGACCCAGTACTTC. Translating gives CATSRDLSGGETQYF.

This sequence joins TRBV28 and TRBJ2-7; 7 bases align to TRBD2. The V gene's germline CDR1 is MDHEN and CDR2 SYDVKM. V was clipped by 5 bases and J by 2 bases; unmatched bases: 0. This CDR3 has 12 residues. CDR3 loop: CASSSGAYEQYF. The DNA for the CDR3 is TGTGCCAGCAGTAGCGGGGCCTACGAGCAGTACTTC.

The J gene is TRBJ1-2, the V gene TRBV18; no definite D call. The CDR3 covers 13 residues. Germline V gives CDR1 KGHSH, CDR2 LQKENI. Trimming left V 2 bases short and J 13 bases short, with 17 bases between. In nucleotides, the CDR3 is TGTGCCAGCTCACCATTAGGCGCCATTCCTTCCACCTTC. Amino acids: CASSPLGAIPSTF.

V usage is TRBV6-5 and J usage is TRBJ1-6; no reliable D call. Germline CDR1 is MNHEY and CDR2 is SVGAGI. Trimming stripped 0 bases from V and 5 bases from J, with 8 bases between. This CDR3 is 15 amino acids long. As DNA, the CDR3 is TGTGCCAGCAGTTACTCCGAGAATAATAATTCACCCCTCCACTTT. It specifies CASSYSENNNSPLHF.